This T cell receptor beta chain derives from a study of identical twins (dated by TCRdb to about 2016). Regarding the research as a whole: TCR alpha and beta repertoires from monozygotic twins, unrelated adults of various ages and cord blood were deep-sequenced to test whether fetal clonotypes persist. To rule out contamination, the twin experiments were replicated at different times with different library preparation protocols. What the research found in general, with its limitations: Because the same donors could not be followed over many years, the conclusions relied on cross-sectional statistical analysis. Compared with coincidental sharing between unrelated individuals, an excess of low generation-probability sequences was observed among out-of-frame TCR alpha sequences shared between twins. In monozygotic twins, recombination models systematically underestimated out-of-frame TCR alpha sharing, but the models matched the sharing seen between unrelated individuals. Invariant T cells such as MAIT and iNKT could partly confound zero-insertion analyses, though diverse VJ usage argued against this for most clonotypes. Abundant cord blood beta clonotypes had fewer insertions, young adult naive repertoires showed a similar but weaker trend, and memory repertoires showed no such trend. In beta out-of-frame sequences, excess twin sharing was weaker, because having fewer shared sequences lowered the signal-to-noise ratio.

About this clonotype itself: Its antigen remains unidentified. One base away there is no much larger clone; base qualities are not given.

The method behind the library was 5' RACE. The sequencing machine was an Illumina HiSeq 2000. A universal primer binding site was introduced by template switching, and a unique molecular identifier was present in the final cDNA, enabling accurate counting of TCR cDNA molecules. Specific primers in the conserved constant-segment region were used to synthesize first-strand cDNA for the TCR alpha and beta chains. To control for contamination, every cDNA library was double barcoded, receiving both a SMART-Mk sample barcode and Illumina barcodes. TruSeq adapter sequences and Illumina sample barcodes were added in two successive PCR steps. The Illumina HiSeq platform was used with custom primers to sequence TCR alpha and beta cDNA libraries. Processing in the source paper ran as follows. Raw reads were processed with MiGEC to extract unique molecular identifiers, and MiXCR was used to determine CDR3 positions. Recombination models were inferred per individual with the repgenHMM and IGoR tools using an EM algorithm. Shared clonotypes were analyzed with the tcR package in R, and sharing was normalized by the product of cloneset sizes. To study raw recombination free of thymic and clonal selection effects, out-of-frame nonproductive sequences were analyzed. TCRdb reprocessed the public reads (quality trimming at Q25 with fastp, clone calling with MiXCR) and kept in-frame beta chains. Every CDR3 protein is listed once, alongside the most common genes and DNA of its rows. The V and J calls and clone size are TCRdb's, not the authors'. Here the sample has around 960,000 distinct CDR3 sequences; 9% to 15% occur a single time. The ten most abundant clones make up 1.5% to 2% of the sample.

Every donor in the study was a healthy Caucasian. Three pairs of female monozygotic twins, all aged about 18 to 29 years, were included in the twin cohort. RNA for TCR libraries was isolated from peripheral blood mononuclear cells. The CDR3, cysteine through valine, is 14 amino acids long. Only the CDR3 part of the read is kept: 42 bases, read in frame from the first base. V is pruned by 0 bases and J by 4 bases, leaving 3 bases of the junction without a gene match. Sequences WSHSY (CDR1) and SAAADI (CDR2) are obtained from the germline V gene. The sample also formed part of further work on yellow fever vaccine responses in identical twins. The second investigation adds: According to the authors, in identical twins the way T cells responded to vaccination appeared partly convergent and partly personalized. In identical twins, the study followed T cell clones that responded to the vaccine with precision.

What was sequenced was PBMCs. The source of this sequence is a woman younger than 35 in good health. The chain is assembled from TRBV10-2 and TRBJ2-7; TRBD1 lines up with 7 middle nucleotides. The sequenced DNA is TGCGCCAGCAGTGAGTCGGGACAGACATACGAGCAGTACGTC. Translated, it gives CASSESGQTYEQYV.